The 8 T cell receptor beta chains below were found in one sample sequenced in a study of a mutant IDH1 vaccine in newly diagnosed glioma. As to time point: baseline, week 1 (first vaccination visit). Treatment meaning: pre-vaccination baseline after standard-of-care therapy. The data were produced by immunoSEQ multiplex PCR, yet TCRdb's version contains in-frame clones alone and is incomplete. The sample includes around 99,000 clones, roughly 75% of them seen just once. This sample comprised PBMCs, obtained from a glioma patient treated with radiotherapy, temozolomide or both. The receptors originated from a man aged 35-49 years with glioma.

V usage is TRBV4-3 and J usage is TRBJ2-1; TRBD2 is a possible D gene (5 bases). CDR1 LGHNA and CDR2 YSLEER come from the germline V gene. V was trimmed by 0 bases and J by 4 bases, leaving 10 bases between them. The CDR3 totals 15 residues. The chain's CDR3 is CASSQEEVLYNEQFF. CDR3 bases: TGCGCCAGCAGCCAAGAGGAGGTACTTTACAATGAGCAGTTCTTC.

This sequence joins TRBV7-6 and TRBJ2-7; no clear D gene. The germline V gene has CDR1 SGHVS and CDR2 FNYEAQ. This CDR3 is 14 amino acids long. Trimming removed 1 base from V and 2 bases from J, with 9 bases in between. The CDR3 loop reads CASSLGVGTYEQYF. CDR3 in DNA: TGTGCCAGCAGCTTAGGTGTAGGGACCTACGAGCAGTACTTC.

The CDR3 reads CASSLSGGLGRVAGELFF. CDR3 nucleotide sequence: TGTGCCAGCAGTTTATCCGGGGGACTAGGCCGTGTGGCCGGGGAGCTGTTTTTT. The V gene is TRBV7-2, the J gene TRBJ2-2; TRBD2 matches at 8 bases. CDR3 length equals 18 residues. CDR1 is SGHTA and CDR2 is FQGNSA in the germline V gene. Trimming removed 6 bases from V and 6 bases from J; junction bases left unmatched: 18.

The V gene is TRBV19, the J gene TRBJ1-5, with 8 bases identical to TRBD1. Trimming removed 3 bases from V and 5 bases from J; junction bases left unmatched: 6. Germline lookup yields CDR1 LNHDA and CDR2 SQIVND (reference sequence). CDR3 length equals 15 residues. The CDR3 is CASSIGRGPDQPQHF. The CDR3 coding sequence is TGTGCCAGTAGTATTGGCAGGGGGCCGGATCAGCCCCAGCATTTT.

The table lists this clone with a count of one. This chain connects TRBV15 to TRBJ1-3; the D is unclear. Germline V gene data show CDR1 as LNHNV and CDR2 as YYDKDF (reference sequence). V was shortened by 3 bases and J by 2 bases, with 17 bases between the two germline ends. There are 17 residues in the CDR3. The CDR3 loop is CATSSGETVATGNTIYF. DNA for the CDR3: TGTGCCACCAGCAGCGGTGAGACCGTGGCTACTGGAAACACCATATATTTT. The full variable domain, with the rest looked up from reference TRBV15 and TRBJ1-3, is DAMVIQNPRYQVTQFGKPVTLSCSQTLNHNVMYWYQQKSSQAPKLLFHYYDKDFNNEADTPDNFQSRRPNTSFCFLDIRSPGLGDTAMYLCATSSGETVATGNTIYFGEGSWLTVV.

V gene TRBV5-5 combines with J gene TRBJ1-4; D gene uncertain. The V gene's germline CDR1 is SGHKS and CDR2 YYEKEE (reference sequence). The CDR3 spans 17 residues. Trimming took 4 bases from V and 7 from J, leaving 23 bases between them. CDR3 in DNA: TGTGCCAGCAGCCAAGATCCCACCTTAGGACGAGCTGAAAAACTGTTTTTT. It yields the protein CASSQDPTLGRAEKLFF. The full variable domain, rest sourced from reference TRBV5-5 and TRBJ1-4, is DAGVTQSPTHLIKTRGQQVTLRCSPISGHKSVSWYQQVLGQGPQFIFQYYEKEERGRGNFPDRFSARQFPNYSSELNVNALLLGDSALYLCASSQDPTLGRAEKLFFGSGTQLSVL.

The rearrangement links TRBV28 to TRBJ1-4; D ambiguous. V lost 4 bases, J lost 7 bases, and 13 bases lay in between. The CDR3 contains 14 residues. Germline V gene sequence: CDR1 MDHEN, CDR2 SYDVKM. CDR3 DNA sequence: TGTGCCAGCAGTTCGCAGACTATCGGTGAAAAACTGTTTTTT. It encodes CASSSQTIGEKLFF.

The V and J genes are TRBV19 and TRBJ2-3, with 8 positions matching TRBD2. After removal of 7 bases from V and 6 bases from J, the junction contained 6 bases not matched to a gene. The CDR3 sequence is 13 residues long. Germline CDR1 and CDR2: LNHDA and SQIVND (reference sequence). For the CDR3, the DNA is TGTGCCAGTAACCTAGCGGGCATCGATACGCAGTATTTT. This codes for CASNLAGIDTQYF.